There are a few counts of the clone carrying this T cell receptor beta chain. The read ends 3 residues before the CDR3 terminus; that terminus is restored from the germline J gene. The source of the sample is a study of T cell clonality in common variable immunodeficiency. This CDR3 is built from 15 residues. Germline loops: CDR1 LNHDA, CDR2 SQIVND (reference sequence). Equal genomic DNA amounts from CVID and control samples were sequenced. The data were produced by immunoSEQ multiplex PCR, yet TCRdb's version contains in-frame clones alone and is incomplete. The sample is made up of 50,000 to 55,000 clones, none counted only once.

The chain has TRBV19 and TRBJ2-3; 7 nucleotides line up with TRBD1. The clonotype originates from a person between 18 and 70 years old in good health. Sequencing used peripheral blood mononuclear cells. The covered CDR3 bases are TGTGCCAGTAGTATTTCACAGGGGCGCGGGCGGCCG. Amino acids: CASSISQGRGRP. The CDR3, in full, reads CASSISQGRGRPQYF.